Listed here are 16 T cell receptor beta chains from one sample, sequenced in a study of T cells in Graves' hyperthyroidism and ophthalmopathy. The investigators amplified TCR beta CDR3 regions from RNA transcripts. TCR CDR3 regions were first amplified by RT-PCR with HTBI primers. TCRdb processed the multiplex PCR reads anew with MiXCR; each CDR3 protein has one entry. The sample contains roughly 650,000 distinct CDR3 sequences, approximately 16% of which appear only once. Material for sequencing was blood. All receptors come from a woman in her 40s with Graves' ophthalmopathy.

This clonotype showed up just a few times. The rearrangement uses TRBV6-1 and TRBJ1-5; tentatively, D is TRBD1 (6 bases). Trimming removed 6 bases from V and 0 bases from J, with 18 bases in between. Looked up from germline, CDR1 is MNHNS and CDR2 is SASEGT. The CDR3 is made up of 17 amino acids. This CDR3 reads CASSGIGGVNSNQPQHF. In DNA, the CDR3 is TGTGCCAGCAGCGGGATTGGGGGCGTCAATAGCAATCAGCCCCAGCATTTT.

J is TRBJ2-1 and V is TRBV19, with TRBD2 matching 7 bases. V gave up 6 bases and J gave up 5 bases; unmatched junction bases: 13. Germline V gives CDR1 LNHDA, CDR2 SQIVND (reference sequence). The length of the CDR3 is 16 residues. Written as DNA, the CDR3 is TGTGCCAGTAGCATAACCCTTGGCGGGAGAAACAATGAGCAGTTCTTC. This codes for CASSITLGGRNNEQFF.

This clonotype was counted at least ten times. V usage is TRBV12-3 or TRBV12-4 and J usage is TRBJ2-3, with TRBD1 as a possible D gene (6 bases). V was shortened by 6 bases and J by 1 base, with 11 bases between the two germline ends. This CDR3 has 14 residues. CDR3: CASSTGHRTDTQYF. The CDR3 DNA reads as TGTGCCAGCAGCACAGGGCACCGCACAGATACGCAGTATTTT.

The CDR3 DNA sequence: TGTGCCAGCAGTTTATCAATGACAGAGCAGTTCTTC. It encodes CASSLSMTEQFF. This chain uses TRBV6-9 with TRBJ2-1; D is unresolved. Trimming removed 4 bases from V and 10 bases from J, with 11 bases in between. CDR3 length equals 12 residues. The germline V gene has CDR1 MNHGY and CDR2 SVAAGI.

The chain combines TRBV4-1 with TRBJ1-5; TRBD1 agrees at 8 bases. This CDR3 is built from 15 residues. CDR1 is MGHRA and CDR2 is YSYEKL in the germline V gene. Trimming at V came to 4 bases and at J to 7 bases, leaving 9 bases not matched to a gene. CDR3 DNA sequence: TGCGCCAGCAGCCGGTCGACAGGGGCCAGCCAGCCCCAGCATTTT. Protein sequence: CASSRSTGASQPQHF.

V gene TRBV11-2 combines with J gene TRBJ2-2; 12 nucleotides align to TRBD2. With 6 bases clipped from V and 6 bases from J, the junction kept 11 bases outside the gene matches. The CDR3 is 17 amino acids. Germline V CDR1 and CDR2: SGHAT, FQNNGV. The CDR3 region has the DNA TGTGCCAGCAGACCCACGACTAGCGGGAGTTTGGCCGGGGAGCTGTTTTTT. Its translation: CASRPTTSGSLAGELFF. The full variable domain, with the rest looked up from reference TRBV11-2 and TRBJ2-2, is EAGVAQSPRYKIIEKRQSVAFWCNPISGHATLYWYQQILGQGPKLLIQFQNNGVVDDSQLPKDRFSAERLKGVDSTLKIQPAKLEDSAVYLCASRPTTSGSLAGELFFGEGSRLTVL.

CDR3 nucleotides: TGCGCCAGCAGCTACGAGCGGGAAGGGGAGAAGACCCAGTACTTC. Amino acids: CASSYEREGEKTQYF. This chain connects TRBV5-1 to TRBJ2-5; 7 bases are a match to TRBD2. CDR1 SGHRS and CDR2 YFSETQ come from the germline V gene. The CDR3 length is 15 residues. The J segment lost 6 bases and the V segment lost 3 bases, leaving 11 bases of the junction unmatched.

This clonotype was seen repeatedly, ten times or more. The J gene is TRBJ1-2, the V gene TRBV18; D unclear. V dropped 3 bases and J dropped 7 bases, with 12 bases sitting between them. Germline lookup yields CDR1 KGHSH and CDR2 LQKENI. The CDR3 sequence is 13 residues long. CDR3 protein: CASSPFEGGGYTF. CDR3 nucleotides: TGTGCCAGCTCACCCTTTGAGGGAGGTGGCTACACCTTC.

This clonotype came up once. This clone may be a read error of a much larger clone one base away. CDR3 region: CASSSGQASHGYTF. The CDR3 DNA follows: TGTGCCAGCTCATCGGGACAGGCGAGCCATGGCTACACCTTC. V gene TRBV18 combines with J gene TRBJ1-2, with 8 bases matching TRBD1. CDR3 length: 14 amino acids. After removal of 5 bases from V and 6 bases from J, the junction contained 8 bases not matched to a gene. From germline, CDR1 is KGHSH and CDR2 LQKENI.

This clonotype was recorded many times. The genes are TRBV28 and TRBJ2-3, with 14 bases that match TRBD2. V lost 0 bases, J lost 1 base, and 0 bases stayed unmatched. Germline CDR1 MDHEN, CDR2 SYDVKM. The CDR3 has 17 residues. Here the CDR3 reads CASSLWGLAGGTDTQYF. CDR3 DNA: TGTGCCAGCAGTTTATGGGGACTAGCGGGGGGCACAGATACGCAGTATTTT. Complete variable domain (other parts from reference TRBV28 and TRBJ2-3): DVKVTQSSRYLVKRTGEKVFLECVQDMDHENMFWYRQDPGLGLRLIYFSYDVKMKEKGDIPEGYSVSREKKERFSLILESASTNQTSMYLCASSLWGLAGGTDTQYFGPGTRLTVL.

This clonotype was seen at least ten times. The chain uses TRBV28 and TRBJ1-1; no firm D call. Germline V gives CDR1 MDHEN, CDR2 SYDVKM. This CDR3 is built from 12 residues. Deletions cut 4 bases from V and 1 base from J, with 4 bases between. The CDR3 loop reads CASSSENTEAFF. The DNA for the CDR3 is TGTGCCAGCAGTTCCGAGAACACTGAAGCTTTCTTT.

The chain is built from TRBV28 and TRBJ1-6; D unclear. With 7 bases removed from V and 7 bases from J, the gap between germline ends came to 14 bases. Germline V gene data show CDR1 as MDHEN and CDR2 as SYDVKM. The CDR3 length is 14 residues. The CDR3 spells CASNLNKGNSPLHF. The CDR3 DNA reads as TGTGCCAGCAATCTAAACAAGGGAAATTCACCCCTCCACTTT.

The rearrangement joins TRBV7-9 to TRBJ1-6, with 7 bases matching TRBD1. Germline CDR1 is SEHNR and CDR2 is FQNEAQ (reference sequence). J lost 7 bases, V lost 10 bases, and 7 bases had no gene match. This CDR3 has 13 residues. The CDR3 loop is CATQGGLNSPLHF. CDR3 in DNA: TGTGCCACCCAGGGGGGGTTAAATTCACCCCTCCACTTT.

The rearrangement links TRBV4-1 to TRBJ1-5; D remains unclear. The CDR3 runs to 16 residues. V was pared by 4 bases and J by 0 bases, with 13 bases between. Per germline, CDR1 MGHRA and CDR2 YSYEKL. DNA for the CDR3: TGCGCCAGCAGCCTCTCGCCCCGGAATAGCAATCAGCCCCAGCATTTT. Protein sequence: CASSLSPRNSNQPQHF.

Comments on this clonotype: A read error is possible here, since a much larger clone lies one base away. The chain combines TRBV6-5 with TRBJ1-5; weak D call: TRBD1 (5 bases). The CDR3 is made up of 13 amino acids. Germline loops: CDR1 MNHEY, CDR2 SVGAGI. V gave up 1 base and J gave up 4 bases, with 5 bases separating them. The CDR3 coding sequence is TGTGCCAGCAGTTACTACAGGAATCAGCCCCAGCATTTT. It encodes CASSYYRNQPQHF.

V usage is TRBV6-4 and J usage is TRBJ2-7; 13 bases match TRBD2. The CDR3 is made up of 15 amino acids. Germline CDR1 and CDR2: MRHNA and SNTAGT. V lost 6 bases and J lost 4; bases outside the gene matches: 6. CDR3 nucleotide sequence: TGTGCCAGCAGCGTACTAGCGGGAGGGCAATACGAGCAGTACTTC. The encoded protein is CASSVLAGGQYEQYF.